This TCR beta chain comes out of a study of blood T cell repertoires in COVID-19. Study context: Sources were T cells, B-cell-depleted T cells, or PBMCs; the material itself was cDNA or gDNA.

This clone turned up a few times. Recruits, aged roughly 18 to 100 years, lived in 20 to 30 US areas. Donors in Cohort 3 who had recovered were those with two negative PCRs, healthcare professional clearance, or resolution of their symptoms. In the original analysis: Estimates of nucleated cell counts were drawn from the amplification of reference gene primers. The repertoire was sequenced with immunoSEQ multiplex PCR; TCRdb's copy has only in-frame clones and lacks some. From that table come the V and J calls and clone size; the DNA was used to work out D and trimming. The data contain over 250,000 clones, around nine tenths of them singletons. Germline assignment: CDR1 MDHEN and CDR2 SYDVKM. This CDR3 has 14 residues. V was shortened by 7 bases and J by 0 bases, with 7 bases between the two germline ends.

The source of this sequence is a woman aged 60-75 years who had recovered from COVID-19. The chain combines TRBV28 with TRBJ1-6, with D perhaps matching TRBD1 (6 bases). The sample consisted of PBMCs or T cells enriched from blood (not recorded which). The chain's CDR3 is CASIRGSYNSPLHF. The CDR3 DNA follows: TGTGCCAGCATCAGGGGCTCCTATAATTCACCCCTCCACTTT. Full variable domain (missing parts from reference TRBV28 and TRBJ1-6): DVKVTQSSRYLVKRTGEKVFLECVQDMDHENMFWYRQDPGLGLRLIYFSYDVKMKEKGDIPEGYSVSREKKERFSLILESASTNQTSMYLCASIRGSYNSPLHFGNGTRLTVT.